This T cell receptor (beta chain) derives from a study of OX40 agonist ivuxolimab in advanced cancers. On the study more broadly: The study gave patients intravenous ivuxolimab at 0.01 to 10 mg/kg every 2 weeks. Patients receiving dose escalation had hepatocellular carcinoma, melanoma, renal cell or head and neck cancer. The study's findings and limits: Some patients who did not respond also had low normalized T-cell clonal expansion.

This table comes from immunoSEQ multiplex PCR, and its TCRdb copy is limited to in-frame clones, with some not included. The sample yields 84,000 or so clones, 70% to 90% seen once. A word on this clone: The antigen is not known.

This CDR3 has 12 amino acids. V was pared by 5 bases and J by 8 bases, with 10 bases between. CDR1 is MNHNY and CDR2 is SVGAGI in the germline V gene (reference sequence). The receptor was derived from an adult with an advanced solid tumor such as melanoma, head and neck, liver or kidney cancer. The source material was CD4+ or CD8+ T cells sorted from blood, sampled in a trial of the OX40 agonist ivuxolimab. The chain recombines TRBV6-6 with TRBJ2-4; D is unresolved. CDR3 DNA: TGTGCCAGCAGTACCGAGACGGACATTCAGTACTTC. This translates into CASSTETDIQYF.